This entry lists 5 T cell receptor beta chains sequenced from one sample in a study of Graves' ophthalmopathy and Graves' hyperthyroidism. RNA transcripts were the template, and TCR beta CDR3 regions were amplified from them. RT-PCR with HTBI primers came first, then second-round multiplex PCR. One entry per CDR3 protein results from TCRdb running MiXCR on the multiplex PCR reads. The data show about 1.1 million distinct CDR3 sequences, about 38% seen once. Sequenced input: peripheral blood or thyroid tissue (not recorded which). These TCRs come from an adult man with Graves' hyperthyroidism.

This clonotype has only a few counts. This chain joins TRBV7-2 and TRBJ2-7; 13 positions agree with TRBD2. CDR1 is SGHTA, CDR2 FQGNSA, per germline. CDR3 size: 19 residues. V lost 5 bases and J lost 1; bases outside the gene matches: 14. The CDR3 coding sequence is TGTGCCAGCAGCCGGACTAGCGGGAGTCTGGGGCAAGAATCCTACGAGCAGTACTTC. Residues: CASSRTSGSLGQESYEQYF. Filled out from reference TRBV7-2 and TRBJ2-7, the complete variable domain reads GAGVSQSPSNKVTEKGKDVELRCDPISGHTALYWYRQSLGQGLEFLIYFQGNSAPDKSGLPSDRFSAERTGGSVSTLTIQRTQQEDSAVYLCASSRTSGSLGQESYEQYFGPGTRLTVT.

The CDR3 DNA reads as TGTGCCATCACTGGACAGGGCAACAATCAGCCCCAGCATTTT. Protein product: CAITGQGNNQPQHF. This chain joins TRBV10-3 and TRBJ1-5; 8 bases are a match to TRBD1. Germline trimming cut 7 bases from V and 3 bases from J; bases unmatched to any gene: 5. Per germline, CDR1 ENHRY and CDR2 SYGVKD. CDR3 size: 14 residues.

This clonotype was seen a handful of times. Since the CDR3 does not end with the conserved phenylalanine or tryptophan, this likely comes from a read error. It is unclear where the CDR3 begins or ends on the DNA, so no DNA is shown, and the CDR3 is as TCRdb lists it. The CDR3 sequence is CASSAHLL. The chain joins TRBV25-1 to TRBJ2-7. Germline values: CDR1 MGHDK, CDR2 SYGVNS. The CDR3 is 8 residues long, ends included.

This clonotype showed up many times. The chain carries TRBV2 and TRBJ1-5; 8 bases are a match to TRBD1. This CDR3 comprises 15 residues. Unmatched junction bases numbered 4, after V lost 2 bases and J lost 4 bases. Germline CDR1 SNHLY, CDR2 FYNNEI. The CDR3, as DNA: TGTGCCAGCAGTGAATACCGGGACAGGAATCAGCCCCAGCATTTT. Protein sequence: CASSEYRDRNQPQHF.

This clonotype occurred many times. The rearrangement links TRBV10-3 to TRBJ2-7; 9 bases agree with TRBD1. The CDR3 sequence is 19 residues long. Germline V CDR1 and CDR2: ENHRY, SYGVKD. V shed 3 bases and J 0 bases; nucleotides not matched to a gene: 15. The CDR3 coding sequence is TGTGCCATCAGTGACCTGGGACAGGGAATCATGAAGACCTCCTACGAGCAGTACTTC. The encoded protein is CAISDLGQGIMKTSYEQYF.